This T cell receptor (beta chain) was observed in a study of beta chain features in type 1 diabetes (dated by TCRdb to 2016 to 2018). About the investigation overall: Mean age, gender distribution, total cell number and subset yield did not differ between patients and healthy donors. A total of roughly 100 million sorted cells were examined across all samples, and the number of cells per subset was strongly correlated with RNA yield. In the study, recently diagnosed type 1 diabetes patients and matched healthy donors were compared on the TCRB repertoires of their sorted circulating CD4+ T cell subsets. Regulatory and stem cell-like memory subsets were obtained from only 8 patients and roughly 8 healthy donors, while naive and central memory subsets were obtained from all 28 donors. Paper-wide results and their limitations: Sequencing cDNA rather than genomic DNA could over-represent highly expressing activated cells, although activation and CD3 levels did not differ between groups. Shorter templates might be favored by PCR, yet because patient and control samples were amplified and corrected together, any such skew would affect both groups equally. The naive, central memory and regulatory TCRB repertoires appeared to resemble one another more closely among patients than among healthy donors. Because the HLA sub-analyses included only small numbers of individuals, any influence of HLA type on TCRB rearrangement was left unresolved. Patients with type 1 diabetes made fewer insertions and deleted more nucleotides at VDJ recombination sites, implying thymic rearrangement abnormalities. A moderate but significant shortening of TCRB CDR3 length was observed in type 1 diabetes patients in all four CD4+ subsets.

In the germline V gene (reference sequence), CDR1 corresponds to SGHAT and CDR2 to FQDESV. Counted from cysteine to phenylalanine, this CDR3 has 13 amino acids. Here the CDR3 DNA is all that survives: 39 bases in frame from base 1. V gives up 1 base and J gives up 8 bases, and the segment between their germline ends measures 8 bases. Each donor gave one peripheral blood draw, averaging approximately 110 mL, which was collected into heparinised tubes. A BD FACSAria II was used to sort naive, central memory, regulatory and stem cell-like memory CD4+ T cells with a panel that included CD45RO, CCR7, CD25, CD127, CD95 and CD27. All sorted populations exceeded 95% purity. PBMCs were isolated right away by Lymphoprep density gradient centrifugation and were stained directly, without culture. To minimize batch effects, samples were stained and sorted in pairs, one healthy donor with one patient per experiment.

All of the isolated RNA was reverse transcribed with the High Capacity cDNA Reverse Transcription Kit, so expressed TCRB transcripts were sequenced. Deep immunoSEQ sequencing was performed on naive, central memory and regulatory T cell samples, with an average of about 4 million total reads per sample. Sorted cells were lysed in RLT buffer and RNA was extracted with DNase-treated RNeasy Micro or Mini kits, depending on cell number. To prevent cross-contamination, every cell subset was processed on its own, while patient and healthy donor samples were processed together. The immunoSEQ multiplex PCR was used to amplify TCRB sequences from cDNA, yielding 87-bp fragments that span the CDR3 region. The amplicons were sequenced using the Illumina HiSeq platform. Concerning the study's data processing: Synthetic template baselines were used to correct PCR bias computationally, reads within Hamming distance 2 were collapsed, and singletons that could not be merged were discarded. Reads were aligned against IMGT so that V, D and J genes, CDR3 length and insertions or deletions at six rearrangement sites could be assigned. Clonotype counts were normalized to sorted cell number within each subset before computing true diversity and Gini coefficients with the tcR R package. The overlap coefficient, calculated on TCRB nucleotide sequences, was used to measure repertoire sharing. As a proxy for the pre-selection repertoire, out-of-frame TCRB sequences from naive cells were analyzed. Held by TCRdb, this immuneACCESS table contains in-frame sequences only and omits some clones. Under half of the omission traces to an unresolved V gene where checked; the cause of the rest is unknown. D and trimming come from the DNA, and the V and J calls and clone size come from that table. In this sample the table shows some 900,000 clones, 17% of which occur a single time. Jointly, the top ten make up about 0.02% of the sample.

For this clone: Its antigen is not yet known. The sample holds no much larger clone one base away, and base qualities are not on file.

This clonotype was sampled from a woman aged 18-29 years in good health. The sample comprised naive CD4+ T cells from blood. What this sample's cell subset or site label stands for: true naive CD4+ T cells. The chain is made from TRBV11-1 and TRBJ2-2; a confident D gene designation cannot be given. In nucleotide form, the sequence is TGTGCCAGCAGCTTAGATATCCCGGGGGAGCTGTTTTTT. Its translation reads: CASSLDIPGELFF.